The clone carrying this T cell receptor (beta chain) was counted once. As processed by the authors: Reference gene primer amplification gave estimated nucleated cell counts. TCRdb's table, derived via immunoSEQ multiplex PCR, lists solely in-frame clones and lacks some. That table supplies the V and J calls and clone size; D and trimming were determined from the DNA. Among over 95,000 clones listed, around 84% were seen once. The CDR3 sequence is 14 residues long. Per germline, CDR1 SNHLY and CDR2 FYNNEI. With 6 bases clipped from V and 5 bases from J, the junction kept 6 bases outside the gene matches. The sample comes from a study of blood T cell repertoires in COVID-19.

Specimen: peripheral blood. J is TRBJ2-1 and V is TRBV2, with 8 bases lining up with TRBD2. The receptor was isolated from a woman between 55 and 75 years old with acute or convalescent COVID-19. CDR3: CASRLPGGDNEQFF. CDR3 coding DNA: TGTGCCAGCAGACTCCCCGGGGGGGACAATGAGCAGTTCTTC. The full variable domain, rest sourced from reference TRBV2 and TRBJ2-1, is EPEVTQTPSHQVTQMGQEVILRCVPISNHLYFYWYRQILGQKVEFLVSFYNNEISEKSEIFDDQFSVERPDGSNFTLKIRSTKLEDSAMYFCASRLPGGDNEQFFGPGTRLTVL.